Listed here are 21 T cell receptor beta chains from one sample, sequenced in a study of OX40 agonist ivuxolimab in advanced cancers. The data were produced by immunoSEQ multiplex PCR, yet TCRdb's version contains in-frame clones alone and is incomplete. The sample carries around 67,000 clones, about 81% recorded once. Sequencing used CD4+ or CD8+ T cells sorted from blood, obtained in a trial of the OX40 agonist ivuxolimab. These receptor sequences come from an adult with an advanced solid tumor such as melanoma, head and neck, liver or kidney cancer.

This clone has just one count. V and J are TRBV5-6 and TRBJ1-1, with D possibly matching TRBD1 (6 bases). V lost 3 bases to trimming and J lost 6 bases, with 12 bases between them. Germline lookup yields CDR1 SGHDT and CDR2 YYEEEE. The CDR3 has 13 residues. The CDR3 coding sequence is TGTGCCAGCAGCTCTACAGGGTGGGCTGAAGCTTTCTTT. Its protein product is CASSSTGWAEAFF.

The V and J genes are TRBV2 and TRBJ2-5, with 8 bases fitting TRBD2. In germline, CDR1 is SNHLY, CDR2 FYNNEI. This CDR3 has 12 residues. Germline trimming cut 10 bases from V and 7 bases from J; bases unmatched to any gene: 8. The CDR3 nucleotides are TGTGCCATCTATAGCGGGGAAGGGACCCAGTACTTC. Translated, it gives CAIYSGEGTQYF. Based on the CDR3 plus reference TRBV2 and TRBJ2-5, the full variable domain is EPEVTQTPSHQVTQMGQEVILRCVPISNHLYFYWYRQILGQKVEFLVSFYNNEISEKSEIFDDQFSVERPDGSNFTLKIRSTKLEDSAMYFCAIYSGEGTQYFGPGTRLLVL.

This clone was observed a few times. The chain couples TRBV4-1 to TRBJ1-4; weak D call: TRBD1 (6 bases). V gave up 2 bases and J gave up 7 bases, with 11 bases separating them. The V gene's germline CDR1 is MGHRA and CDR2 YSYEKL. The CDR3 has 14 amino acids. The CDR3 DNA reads TGCGCCAGCAGCCAACCCACAGGGAGTGAAAAACTGTTTTTT. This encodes CASSQPTGSEKLFF.

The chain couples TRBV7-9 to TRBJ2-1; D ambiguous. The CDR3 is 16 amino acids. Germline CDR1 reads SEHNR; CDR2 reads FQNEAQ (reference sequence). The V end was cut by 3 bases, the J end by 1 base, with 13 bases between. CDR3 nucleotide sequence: TGTGCCAGCAGCTTTGAAAGATGGGCTTCCTACAATGAGCAGTTCTTC. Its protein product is CASSFERWASYNEQFF.

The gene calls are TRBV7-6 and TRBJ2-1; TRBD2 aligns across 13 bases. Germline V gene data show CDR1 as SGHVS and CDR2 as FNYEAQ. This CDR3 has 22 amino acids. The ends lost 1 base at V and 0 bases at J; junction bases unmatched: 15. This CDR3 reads CASSLEPQYPGLAGSSYNEQFF. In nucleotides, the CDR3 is TGTGCCAGCAGCTTAGAACCGCAATATCCGGGACTAGCGGGGAGCTCCTACAATGAGCAGTTCTTC.

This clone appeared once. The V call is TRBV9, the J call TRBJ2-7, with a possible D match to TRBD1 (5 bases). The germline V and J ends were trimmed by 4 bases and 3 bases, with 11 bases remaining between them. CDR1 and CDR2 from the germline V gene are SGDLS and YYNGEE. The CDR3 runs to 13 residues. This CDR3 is CASSFRDSYEQYF. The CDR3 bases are TGTGCCAGCAGCTTCAGGGATAGCTACGAGCAGTACTTC.

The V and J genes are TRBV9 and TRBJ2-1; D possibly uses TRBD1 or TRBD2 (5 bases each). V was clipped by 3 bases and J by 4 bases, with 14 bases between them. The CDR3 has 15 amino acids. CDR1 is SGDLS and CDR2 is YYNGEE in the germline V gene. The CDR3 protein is CASSDRDQTYNEQFF. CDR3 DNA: TGTGCCAGCAGCGATCGGGACCAGACTTACAATGAGCAGTTCTTC.

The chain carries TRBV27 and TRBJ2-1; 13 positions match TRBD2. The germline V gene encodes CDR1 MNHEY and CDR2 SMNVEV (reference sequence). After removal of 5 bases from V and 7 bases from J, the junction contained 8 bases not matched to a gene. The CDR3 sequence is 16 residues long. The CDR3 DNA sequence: TGTGCCAGCAGTGCGCGACTAGCGGGGGGTGGGAATGAGCAGTTCTTC. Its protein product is CASSARLAGGGNEQFF.

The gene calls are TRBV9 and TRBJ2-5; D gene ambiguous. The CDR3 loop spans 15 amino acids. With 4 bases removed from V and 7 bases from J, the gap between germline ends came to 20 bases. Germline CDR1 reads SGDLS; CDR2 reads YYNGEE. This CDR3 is CASSPKITPVGTQYF. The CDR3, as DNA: TGTGCCAGCAGCCCAAAAATTACTCCCGTTGGGACCCAGTACTTC.

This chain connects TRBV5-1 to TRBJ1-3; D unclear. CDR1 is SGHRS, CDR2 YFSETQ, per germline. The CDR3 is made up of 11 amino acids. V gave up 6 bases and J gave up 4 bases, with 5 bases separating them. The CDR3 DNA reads TGCGCCAGCATTGGAGGAAACACCATATATTTT. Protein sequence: CASIGGNTIYF.

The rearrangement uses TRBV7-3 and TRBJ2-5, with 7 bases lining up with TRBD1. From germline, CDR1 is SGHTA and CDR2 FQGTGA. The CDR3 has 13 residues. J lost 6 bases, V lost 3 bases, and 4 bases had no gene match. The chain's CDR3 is CASSLRQGQTQYF. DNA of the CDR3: TGTGCCAGCAGCTTGCGACAGGGCCAGACCCAGTACTTC.

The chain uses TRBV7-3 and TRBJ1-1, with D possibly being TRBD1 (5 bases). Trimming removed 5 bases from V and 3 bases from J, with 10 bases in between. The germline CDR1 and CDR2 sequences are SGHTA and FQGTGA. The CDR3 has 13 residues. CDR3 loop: CASSGRGDTEAFF. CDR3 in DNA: TGTGCCAGCAGCGGCCGAGGGGACACTGAAGCTTTCTTT.

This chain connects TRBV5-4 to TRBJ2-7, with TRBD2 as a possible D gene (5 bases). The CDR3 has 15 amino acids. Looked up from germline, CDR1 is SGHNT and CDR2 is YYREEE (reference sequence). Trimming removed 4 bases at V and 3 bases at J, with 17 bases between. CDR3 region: CASSPSGQSVYEQYF. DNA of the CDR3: TGTGCCAGCAGCCCCAGCGGCCAGTCGGTCTACGAGCAGTACTTC.

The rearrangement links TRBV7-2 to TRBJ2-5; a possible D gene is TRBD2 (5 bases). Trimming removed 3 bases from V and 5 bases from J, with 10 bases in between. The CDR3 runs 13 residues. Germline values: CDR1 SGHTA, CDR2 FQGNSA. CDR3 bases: TGTGCCAGCAGCTTCCGCGGGTTGGAGACCCAGTACTTC. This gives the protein CASSFRGLETQYF.

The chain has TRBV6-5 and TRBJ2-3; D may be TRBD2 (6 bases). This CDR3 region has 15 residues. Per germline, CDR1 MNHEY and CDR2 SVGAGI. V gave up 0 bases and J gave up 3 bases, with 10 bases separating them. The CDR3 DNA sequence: TGTGCCAGCAGTTACTCGGGGGGAGGTACAGATACGCAGTATTTT. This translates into CASSYSGGGTDTQYF.

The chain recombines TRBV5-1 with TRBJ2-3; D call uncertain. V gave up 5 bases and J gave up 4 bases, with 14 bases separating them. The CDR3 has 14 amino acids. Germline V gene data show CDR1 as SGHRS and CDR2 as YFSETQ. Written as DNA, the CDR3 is TGCGCCAGCAGTCCAGGAACCTTTTCAGATACGCAGTATTTT. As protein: CASSPGTFSDTQYF.

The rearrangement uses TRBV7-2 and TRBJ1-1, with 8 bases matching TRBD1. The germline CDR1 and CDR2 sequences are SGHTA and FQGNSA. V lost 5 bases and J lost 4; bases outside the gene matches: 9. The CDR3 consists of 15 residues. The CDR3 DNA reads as TGTGCCAGCAGCCCCAGACAGGGGATTGGCACTGAAGCTTTCTTT. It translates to CASSPRQGIGTEAFF.

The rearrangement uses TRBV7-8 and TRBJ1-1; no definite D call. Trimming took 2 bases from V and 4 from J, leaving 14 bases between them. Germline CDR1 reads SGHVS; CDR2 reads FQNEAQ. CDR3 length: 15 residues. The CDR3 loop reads CASSLIVLLGTEAFF. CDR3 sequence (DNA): TGTGCCAGCAGCTTAATAGTTCTTCTGGGCACTGAAGCTTTCTTT.

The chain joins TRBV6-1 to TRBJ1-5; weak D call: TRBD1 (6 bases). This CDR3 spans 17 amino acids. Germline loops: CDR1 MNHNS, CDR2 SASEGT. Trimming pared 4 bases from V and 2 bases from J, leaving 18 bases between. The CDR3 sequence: CASSADRLISGNQPQHF. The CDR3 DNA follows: TGTGCCAGCAGTGCGGACAGACTAATATCGGGCAATCAGCCCCAGCATTTT.

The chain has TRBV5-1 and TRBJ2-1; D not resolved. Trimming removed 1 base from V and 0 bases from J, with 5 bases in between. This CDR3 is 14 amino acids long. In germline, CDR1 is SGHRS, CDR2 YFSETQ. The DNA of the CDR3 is TGCGCCAGCAGCTTGCCGGACTCCTACAATGAGCAGTTCTTC. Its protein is CASSLPDSYNEQFF. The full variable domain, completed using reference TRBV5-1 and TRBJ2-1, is KAGVTQTPRYLIKTRGQQVTLSCSPISGHRSVSWYQQTPGQGLQFLFEYFSETQRNKGNFPGRFSGRQFSNSRSEMNVSTLELGDSALYLCASSLPDSYNEQFFGPGTRLTVL.

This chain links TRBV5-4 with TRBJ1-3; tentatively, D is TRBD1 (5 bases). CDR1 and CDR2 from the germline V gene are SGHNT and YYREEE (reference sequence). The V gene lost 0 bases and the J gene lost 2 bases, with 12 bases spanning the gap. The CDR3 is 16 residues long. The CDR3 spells CASSLAQGGAGNTIYF. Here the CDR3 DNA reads TGTGCCAGCAGCTTGGCCCAGGGTGGGGCTGGAAACACCATATATTTT.